One T cell receptor beta chain is described in this entry. At one end the junction does not follow the germline gene, possibly because of a read error. This CDR3 has 15 residues. In germline, CDR1 is SGHDN, CDR2 FVKESK. RNA transcripts yielded amplified TCR beta CDR3 regions. RT-PCR with HTBI primers came first, then second-round multiplex PCR. TCRdb reprocessed the multiplex PCR reads via MiXCR and lists one record per CDR3 protein. The data hold about 390,000 distinct CDR3 sequences, with approximately 15% observed a single time. The sample is drawn from a study of Graves' ophthalmopathy and Graves' hyperthyroidism.

The genes are TRBV14 and TRBJ2-4; D may be TRBD1 or TRBD2 (5 bases each). The TCR sequence derives from a woman under 30 with stable Graves' hyperthyroidism. Sequencing was performed on peripheral blood. Written as DNA, the CDR3 is TGTGCCAGCAGCCAAGTGGGCGGGCAGGGAAACATTAAGTACTTC. This encodes CASSQVGGQGNIKYF.